This is a list of T cell receptor beta chains from one sample in a study of cytomegalovirus exposure and HLA in healthy donors. Method: immunoSEQ multiplex PCR; TCRdb's copy keeps in-frame clones and lacks some. Recorded for this sample: under 150,000 clones. The sample comprised PBMCs. The receptor source for this set is a woman aged 55-70 years in good health and CMV-seronegative. The CDR3 runs from the conserved cysteine through the conserved F or W. D genes are given only for firm matches.

J: TRBJ1-2; length: 14; V: TRBV29-1; D: TRBD1; CDR3: CSVVVGQGGYGYTF; DNA: TGCAGCGTTGTTGTCGGACAGGGAGGGTATGGCTACACCTTC
J: TRBJ1-1; length: 14; V: TRBV27; D: -; CDR3: CASTRRPLNTEAFF; DNA: TGTGCCAGCACCCGGAGGCCCCTTAACACTGAAGCTTTCTTT
J: TRBJ2-2; length: 14; V: TRBV6-5; D: TRBD1; CDR3: CASSFRGQTGELFF; DNA: TGTGCCAGCAGTTTCAGGGGGCAAACCGGGGAGCTGTTTTTT
J: TRBJ2-7; length: 16; V: TRBV7-2; D: TRBD2; CDR3: CASSAGLAGGIYEQYF; DNA: TGTGCCAGCAGCGCAGGACTAGCGGGAGGTATCTACGAGCAGTACTTC
J: TRBJ2-1; length: 11; V: TRBV19; D: -; CDR3: CASIRGNEQFF; DNA: TGTGCCAGTATCCGCGGGAATGAGCAGTTCTTC
J: TRBJ1-6; length: 14; V: TRBV7-9; D: -; CDR3: CASSLTQLNSPLHF; DNA: TGTGCCAGCAGCTTAACACAGCTTAATTCACCCCTCCACTTT
J: TRBJ1-2; length: 13; V: TRBV10-1; D: TRBD1; CDR3: CASSDREDYGYTF; DNA: TGCGCCAGCTCTGACAGGGAAGACTATGGCTACACCTTC
J: TRBJ1-1; length: 13; V: TRBV7-3; D: -; CDR3: CASSLQANTEAFF; DNA: TGTGCCAGCAGCCTTCAGGCGAACACTGAAGCTTTCTTT
J: TRBJ2-7; length: 14; V: TRBV2; D: -; CDR3: CASSTDRNSYEQYF; DNA: TGTGCCAGCAGTACCGACAGAAACTCCTACGAGCAGTACTTC
J: TRBJ1-2; length: 16; V: TRBV6-5; D: TRBD1; CDR3: CASSYSYSDRVSGYTF; DNA: TGTGCCAGCAGTTACTCTTATTCAGACAGGGTCTCTGGCTACACCTTC
J: TRBJ1-1; length: 14; V: TRBV30; D: TRBD1; CDR3: CAWTTGVVGTEAFF; DNA: TGTGCCTGGACAACAGGGGTAGTTGGAACTGAAGCTTTCTTT
J: TRBJ2-1; length: 14; V: TRBV29-1; D: TRBD1; CDR3: CSVFGTAAYNEQFF; DNA: TGCAGCGTTTTCGGGACAGCAGCCTACAATGAGCAGTTCTTC
J: TRBJ1-2; length: 12; V: TRBV27; D: TRBD1; CDR3: CASTTGARGYTF; DNA: TGTGCCAGCACTACAGGGGCCCGGGGCTACACCTTC
J: TRBJ1-3; length: 12; V: TRBV2; D: -; CDR3: CASSEDGHGIYF; DNA: TGTGCCAGCAGTGAAGATGGCCATGGCATATATTTT
J: TRBJ2-1; length: 18; V: TRBV5-4; D: TRBD2; CDR3: CASSSGLAGGRGYNEQFF; DNA: TGTGCCAGCAGCTCTGGACTAGCGGGAGGGCGGGGTTACAATGAGCAGTTCTTC
J: TRBJ2-5; length: 14; V: TRBV25-1; D: -; CDR3: CASSEQGPRETQYF; DNA: TGTGCCAGCAGTGAACAGGGCCCTCGGGAGACCCAGTACTTC
J: TRBJ2-5; length: 15; V: TRBV7-3; D: -; CDR3: CASSVSSGERETQYF; DNA: TGTGCCAGCTCCGTCAGTTCGGGTGAGCGGGAGACCCAGTACTTC
J: TRBJ2-1; length: 16; V: TRBV6-4; D: -; CDR3: CASSDSIGQPYNEQFF; DNA: TGTGCCAGCAGTGACTCGATCGGACAGCCCTACAATGAGCAGTTCTTC
J: TRBJ1-2; length: 15; V: TRBV28; D: -; CDR3: CASSSGLDRYYGYTF; DNA: TGTGCCAGCAGTTCTGGACTAGATCGGTACTATGGCTACACCTTC
J: TRBJ2-3; length: 16; V: TRBV15; D: -; CDR3: CATSRGTNRDRTTQYF; DNA: TGTGCCACCAGCAGAGGTACAAACCGTGACAGAACTACGCAGTATTTT
J: TRBJ1-5; length: 15; V: TRBV19; D: -; CDR3: CASTNLGGASQPQHF; DNA: TGTGCCAGTACCAACCTAGGGGGAGCTTCACAGCCCCAGCATTTT
J: TRBJ1-2; length: 16; V: TRBV6-1; D: TRBD1; CDR3: CASSARPRTGLYGYTF; DNA: TGTGCCAGCAGTGCAAGGCCAAGGACAGGTCTCTATGGCTACACCTTC
J: TRBJ2-3; length: 12; V: TRBV18; D: -; CDR3: CASSPRGDTQYF; DNA: TGTGCCAGCTCGCCCAGGGGAGATACGCAGTATTTT
J: TRBJ2-5; length: 14; V: TRBV7-8; D: TRBD1; CDR3: CASRGRDSQETQYF; DNA: TGTGCCAGCAGGGGACGGGACAGTCAAGAGACCCAGTACTTC
J: TRBJ2-5; length: 15; V: TRBV9; D: -; CDR3: CASSVTGNERETQYF; DNA: TGTGCCAGCAGCGTAACGGGGAATGAACGGGAGACCCAGTACTTC
J: TRBJ2-5; length: 15; V: TRBV10-1; D: -; CDR3: CASSESSGNQETQYF; DNA: TGCGCCAGCAGTGAGTCGTCGGGGAACCAAGAGACCCAGTACTTC
J: TRBJ1-1; length: 14; V: TRBV19; D: -; CDR3: CASSTQGGSAEAFF; DNA: TGTGCCAGTAGTACCCAAGGGGGTTCCGCTGAAGCTTTCTTT
J: TRBJ1-1; length: 15; V: TRBV28; D: -; CDR3: CASSLGQGRGAEAFF; DNA: TGTGCCAGCAGTTTAGGGCAGGGGAGGGGGGCTGAAGCTTTCTTT
J: TRBJ2-1; length: 13; V: TRBV5-1; D: -; CDR3: CASSQGGPNEQFF; DNA: TGCGCCAGTAGCCAGGGTGGCCCCAATGAGCAGTTCTTC
J: TRBJ2-1; length: 15; V: TRBV25-1; D: TRBD2; CDR3: CASSEAGISYNEQFF; DNA: TGTGCCAGCAGCGAAGCGGGAATCTCCTACAATGAGCAGTTCTTC
J: TRBJ2-5; length: 15; V: TRBV4-1; D: TRBD2; CDR3: CASSQGTSGSETQYF; DNA: TGCGCCAGCAGCCAAGGGACTAGCGGGAGCGAGACCCAGTACTTC
J: TRBJ1-1; length: 14; V: TRBV19; D: -; CDR3: CASSIYGQNTEAFF; DNA: TGTGCCAGTAGTATATACGGACAGAACACTGAAGCTTTCTTT
J: TRBJ2-3; length: 16; V: TRBV4-1; D: -; CDR3: CASSQVGPVGADTQYF; DNA: TGCGCCAGCAGCCAAGTAGGCCCTGTCGGGGCAGATACGCAGTATTTT
J: TRBJ2-2; length: 14; V: TRBV25-1; D: TRBD2; CDR3: CASTSSGGTGELFF; DNA: TGTGCCAGCACCTCTTCGGGGGGCACCGGGGAGCTGTTTTTT
J: TRBJ1-1; length: 12; V: TRBV10-3; D: -; CDR3: CAISEATVRAFF; DNA: TGTGCCATCAGTGAGGCGACAGTGAGGGCTTTCTTT
J: TRBJ2-5; length: 20; V: TRBV7-6; D: TRBD1; CDR3: CASSLEFYVWSDRTQETQYF; DNA: TGTGCCAGCAGCTTAGAGTTCTATGTTTGGTCGGACAGGACCCAAGAGACCCAGTACTTC
J: TRBJ1-3; length: 14; V: TRBV18; D: -; CDR3: CASSPEKSGNTIYF; DNA: TGTGCCAGCTCACCCGAGAAATCTGGAAACACCATATATTTT
J: TRBJ1-6; length: 17; V: TRBV19; D: TRBD1; CDR3: CASRTPEDRGNNSPLHF; DNA: TGTGCCAGTAGAACCCCGGAGGACAGGGGAAATAATTCACCCCTCCACTTT
J: TRBJ1-4; length: 16; V: TRBV6-5; D: -; CDR3: CASSYASTGTNEKLFF; DNA: TGTGCCAGCAGTTACGCCTCGACAGGAACTAATGAAAAACTGTTTTTT
J: TRBJ2-1; length: 19; V: TRBV5-4; D: TRBD2; CDR3: CASSGGLAGGLSSYNEQFF; DNA: TGTGCCAGCAGCGGCGGACTAGCGGGAGGCCTGAGCTCCTACAATGAGCAGTTCTTC
J: TRBJ2-2; length: 15; V: TRBV29-1; D: TRBD2; CDR3: CSVGSGGFGTGELFF; DNA: TGCAGCGTTGGTAGCGGGGGGTTTGGGACCGGGGAGCTGTTTTTT
J: TRBJ1-3; length: 16; V: TRBV28; D: -; CDR3: CASSLLRTASGNTIYF; DNA: TGTGCCAGCAGTTTATTACGGACAGCCTCTGGAAACACCATATATTTT
J: TRBJ2-2; length: 15; V: TRBV30; D: -; CDR3: CAWRYRDRDTGELFF; DNA: TGTGCCTGGAGGTACAGGGATCGGGACACCGGGGAGCTGTTTTTT
J: TRBJ1-5; length: 13; V: TRBV19; D: TRBD1; CDR3: CASLQGVNQPQHF; DNA: TGTGCCAGTCTGCAGGGGGTAAATCAGCCCCAGCATTTT
J: TRBJ2-3; length: 16; V: TRBV25-1; D: -; CDR3: CASSEDPGLSTDTQYF; DNA: TGTGCCAGCAGTGAAGATCCGGGACTTAGCACAGATACGCAGTATTTT
J: TRBJ1-5; length: 16; V: TRBV7-2; D: TRBD1; CDR3: CASSWTGQGIWQPQHF; DNA: TGTGCCAGCAGCTGGACGGGACAGGGTATTTGGCAGCCCCAGCATTTT
J: TRBJ2-7; length: 16; V: TRBV10-2; D: TRBD2; CDR3: CASSDPLAGPIYEQYF; DNA: TGCGCCAGCAGTGATCCCTTAGCGGGGCCCATCTACGAGCAGTACTTC